This T cell receptor beta chain was documented in a study of cytomegalovirus exposure and HLA in healthy donors. Study conclusions and caveats: Immune exposure information available was restricted to CMV serostatus. In a later analysis, most CMV-associated TCR beta chains appeared HLA-restricted. Reportedly, HLA-A and HLA-B alleles of most subjects were accurately predicted from TCR beta. According to a later analysis, donors in an Asian-associated ancestry cluster reportedly had fewer N-insertions than the roughly 640-donor mean.

The PCR had 60 Vbeta and 13 Jbeta primers. Measured with immunoSEQ multiplex PCR; TCRdb has only the in-frame clones, and not every one. The sample has some 150,000 clones, less than 85% seen once; the top ten hold 3.5% to 5.5%. As concerns this clone: What it recognizes is unknown.

The sequenced material came from PBMCs. The clonotype was recovered from a man in his forties in good health and CMV-seronegative.

The CDR3 is CASSQGSVGGGGPMYYEQYF. Written as DNA, the CDR3 is TGCGCCAGCAGCCAAGGTAGTGTCGGCGGGGGGGGGCCTATGTACTACGAGCAGTACTTC. This chain joins TRBV4-1 and TRBJ2-7; the match to TRBD2 covers 9 bases. Germline V gene lookup returns CDR1 MGHRA and CDR2 YSYEKL. This CDR3 region has 20 residues. V lost 1 base, J lost 3 bases, and 19 bases stayed unmatched.